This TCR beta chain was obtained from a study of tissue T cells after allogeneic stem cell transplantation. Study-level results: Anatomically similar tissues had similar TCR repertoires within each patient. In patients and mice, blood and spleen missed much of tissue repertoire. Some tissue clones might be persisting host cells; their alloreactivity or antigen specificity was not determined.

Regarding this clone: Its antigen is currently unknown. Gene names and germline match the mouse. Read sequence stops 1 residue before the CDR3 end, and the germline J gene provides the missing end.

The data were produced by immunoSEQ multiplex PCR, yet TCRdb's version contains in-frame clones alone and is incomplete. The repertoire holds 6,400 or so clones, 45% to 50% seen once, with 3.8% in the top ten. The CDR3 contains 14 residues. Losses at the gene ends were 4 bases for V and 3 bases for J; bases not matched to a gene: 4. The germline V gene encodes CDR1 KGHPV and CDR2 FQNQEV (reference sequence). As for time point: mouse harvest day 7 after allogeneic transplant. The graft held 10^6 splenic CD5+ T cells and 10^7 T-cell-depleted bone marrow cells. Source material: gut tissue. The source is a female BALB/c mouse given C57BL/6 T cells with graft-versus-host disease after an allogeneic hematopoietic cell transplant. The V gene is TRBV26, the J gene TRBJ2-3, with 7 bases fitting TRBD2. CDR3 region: CASSPLGRAETLYF. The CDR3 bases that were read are TGTGCCAGCAGTCCACTGGGGAGGGCAGAAACGCTGTAT. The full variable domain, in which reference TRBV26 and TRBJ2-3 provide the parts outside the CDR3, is NSKVIQTPRYLVKGQGQKAKMRCIPEKGHPVVFWYQQNKNNEFKFLINFQNQEVLQQIDMTEKRFSAECPSNSPCSLEIQSSEAGDSALYLCASSPLGRAETLYFGSGTRLTVL.